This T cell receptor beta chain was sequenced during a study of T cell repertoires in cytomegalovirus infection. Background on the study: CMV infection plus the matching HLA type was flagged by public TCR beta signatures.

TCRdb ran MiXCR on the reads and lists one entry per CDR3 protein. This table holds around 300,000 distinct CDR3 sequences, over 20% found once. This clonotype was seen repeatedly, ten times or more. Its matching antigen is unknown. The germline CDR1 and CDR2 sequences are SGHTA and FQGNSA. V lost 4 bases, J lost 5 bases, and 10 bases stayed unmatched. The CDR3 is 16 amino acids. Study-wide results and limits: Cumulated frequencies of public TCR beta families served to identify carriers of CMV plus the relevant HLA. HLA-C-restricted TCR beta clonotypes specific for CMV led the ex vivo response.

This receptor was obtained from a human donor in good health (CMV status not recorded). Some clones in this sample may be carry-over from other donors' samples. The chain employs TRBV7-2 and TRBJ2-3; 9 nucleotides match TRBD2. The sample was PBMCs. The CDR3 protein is CASSSPRGRALDTQYF. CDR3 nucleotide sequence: TGTGCCAGCAGCTCTCCCCGCGGGAGGGCCTTAGATACGCAGTATTTT.